The clone carrying this T cell receptor beta chain came up once. V lost 4 bases, J lost 7 bases, and 15 bases lay in between. Germline V CDR1 and CDR2: SGHDT, YYEEEE. This CDR3 spans 14 amino acids. The record originates from a study of blood T cell repertoires in COVID-19. Across the whole study: PBMCs, B-cell-depleted T cells, or T cells provided the cDNA or gDNA that made up the material.

The table came from immunoSEQ multiplex PCR; TCRdb's copy has only in-frame clones and leaves some out. The sample includes about 260,000 clones, 87% of them seen just once. The TCR was taken from a woman aged 40 to 49 who had recovered from COVID-19. Sequenced sample: peripheral blood. The V and J genes are TRBV5-6 and TRBJ2-4; D perhaps matches TRBD1 (5 bases). The CDR3, as DNA: TGTGCCAGCAGCGATTCCGGCGCAGGGAACATTCAGTACTTC. It translates to CASSDSGAGNIQYF.